One sample yielded the 23 T cell receptor beta chains listed below, sequenced in a study of T-cell memory formation after mild COVID-19 (dated by TCRdb to the early 2020s). Libraries came from 5' RACE. TCRdb names Illumina NovaSeq 6000 as the instrument used. TCRdb trimmed the raw reads at Q25, called clones with MiXCR and kept productive beta chains. Rows are combined by CDR3 protein, so each entry shows the most common genes and DNA. This sample is represented by about 390,000 distinct CDR3 sequences; more than 20% of them were singletons. The ten top clones hold about 12% of the sample. Material: PBMCs or a T cell subset sorted from them (not recorded which). All receptors come from an adult woman who had mild COVID-19 (a few samples of this study predate the infection). The sample titles of this study are shuffled in the database, so cell type and time point are left out; the donor was told from shared clones.

This clonotype was found a few times. The rearrangement links TRBV12-3 or TRBV12-4 to TRBJ2-1; D is ambiguous. There are 12 residues in the CDR3. V was shortened by 3 bases and J by 9 bases, with 9 bases between the two germline ends. CDR3 in DNA: TGTGCCAGCAGTTTGATGTGGAGTGAGCAGTTCTTC. Protein product: CASSLMWSEQFF.

This clonotype was detected ten times or more. The CDR3 here is CASSLEGDRRSYEQYF. In DNA, the CDR3 is TGTGCCAGCAGCTTAGAGGGAGACAGGAGGTCCTACGAGCAGTACTTC. V and J are TRBV7-9 and TRBJ2-7, with D tentatively TRBD1 (6 bases). Germline assignment: CDR1 SEHNR and CDR2 FQNEAQ (reference sequence). This CDR3 contains 16 residues. V lost 1 base, J lost 1 base, and 14 bases lay in between.

This clonotype was seen a few times. This chain connects TRBV6-6 to TRBJ2-1; TRBD1 matches 9 bases. Trimming removed 7 bases from V and 8 bases from J; junction bases left unmatched: 6. There are 13 residues in the CDR3. Germline CDR1 is MNHNY and CDR2 is SVGAGI (reference sequence). DNA for the CDR3: TGTGCCAGCACCCCGGGACAGGGATATGAGCAGTTCTTC. Its translation is CASTPGQGYEQFF.

This clonotype has just a few counts. The chain combines TRBV9 with TRBJ1-5, with D perhaps TRBD1 (5 bases). Trimming cost V 9 bases and J 0 bases, with 25 bases left between them. Germline V lookup: CDR1 SGDLS, CDR2 YYNGEE. The CDR3 spans 18 residues. CDR3 nucleotides: TGTGCCAAGTCCGGTCCCGGGGGGGTACCCTATAGCAATCAGCCCCAGCATTTT. Amino acids: CAKSGPGGVPYSNQPQHF.

V and J are TRBV15 and TRBJ2-7, with 13 nucleotides matching TRBD2. The CDR3 contains 16 residues. Unmatched junction bases numbered 1, after V lost 0 bases and J lost 2 bases. In germline, CDR1 is LNHNV, CDR2 YYDKDF (reference sequence). The DNA for the CDR3 is TGTGCCACCAGCAGAGAGGGACTAGCGGGGCCCTACGAGCAGTACTTC. Its protein is CATSREGLAGPYEQYF.

J is TRBJ2-1 and V is TRBV27, with D maybe TRBD2 (5 bases). Germline V gene data show CDR1 as MNHEY and CDR2 as SMNVEV (reference sequence). Trimming pared 5 bases from V and 9 bases from J, leaving 26 bases between. CDR3 length: 17 amino acids. CDR3 protein: CASSAPPVGLASGEQFF. The CDR3 nucleotides are TGTGCCAGCAGTGCCCCGCCCGTTGGGCTAGCCTCGGGTGAGCAGTTCTTC.

The genes are TRBV7-9 and TRBJ2-1, with a possible D match to TRBD1 (5 bases). This CDR3 region has 14 residues. Deletions cut 5 bases from V and 16 bases from J, with 24 bases between. Germline V gives CDR1 SEHNR, CDR2 FQNEAQ (reference sequence). CDR3 DNA: TGTGCCAGCAGCCCAAGGGCAGGGAAGGGTGAGCGTTTCTTC. Its protein product is CASSPRAGKGERFF.

The rearrangement joins TRBV7-9 to TRBJ2-7; maybe TRBD2 (5 bases). This CDR3 is 13 amino acids long. Looked up from germline, CDR1 is SEHNR and CDR2 is FQNEAQ (reference sequence). The germline V and J ends were trimmed by 2 bases and 5 bases, with 10 bases remaining between them. CDR3 amino acids: CASSLSGKNEQYF. The CDR3 DNA reads TGTGCCAGCAGCTTATCGGGGAAAAACGAGCAGTACTTC.

In its sample, this clonotype was seen many times. The V gene is TRBV30, the J gene TRBJ2-1; TRBD2 matches 10 bases. Per germline, CDR1 GTSNPN and CDR2 SVGIG (reference sequence). The CDR3 length is 15 residues. Losses at the gene ends were 0 bases for V and 6 bases for J; bases not matched to a gene: 5. The CDR3: CAWSVELAGPNEQFF. As DNA, the CDR3 is TGTGCCTGGAGTGTCGAACTAGCGGGGCCCAATGAGCAGTTCTTC.

This clonotype was recorded once. This chain joins TRBV2 and TRBJ2-1; 13 bases align to TRBD2. Germline V gene data show CDR1 as SNHLY and CDR2 as FYNNEI. The CDR3 consists of 14 residues. V shed 3 bases, J shed 15 bases, and the junction held 8 bases outside the gene matches. The CDR3: CASSDPRLAGGPFF. The CDR3, as DNA: TGTGCCAGCAGTGACCCACGACTAGCGGGAGGTCCGTTCTTC. Full variable domain (rest looked up from reference TRBV2 and TRBJ2-1): EPEVTQTPSHQVTQMGQEVILRCVPISNHLYFYWYRQILGQKVEFLVSFYNNEISEKSEIFDDQFSVERPDGSNFTLKIRSTKLEDSAMYFCASSDPRLAGGPFFGPGTRLTVL.

This clonotype turned up a few times. The chain joins TRBV24-1 to TRBJ1-5; tentatively, D is TRBD1 (5 bases). Trimming pared 5 bases from V and 7 bases from J, leaving 11 bases between. Germline CDR1 KGHDR, CDR2 SFDVKD. The CDR3 is made up of 13 amino acids. Here the CDR3 DNA reads TGTGCCACCAGTGGTAATACAGGACAGCCCCAGCATTTT. It yields the protein CATSGNTGQPQHF.

A few counts support this clonotype. The chain carries TRBV4-1 and TRBJ2-5; D not certain. The germline CDR1 and CDR2 sequences are MGHRA and YSYEKL. V was pared by 3 bases and J by 3 bases, with 5 bases between. CDR3 length: 12 residues. CDR3 region: CASSHGEETQYF. The CDR3 DNA reads TGCGCCAGCAGCCATGGAGAAGAGACCCAGTACTTC.

The chain carries TRBV7-9 and TRBJ1-1; 7 positions match TRBD1. The CDR3 spans 17 residues. V lost 7 bases to trimming and J lost 0 bases; unmatched junction nucleotides: 14. Germline V lookup: CDR1 SEHNR, CDR2 FQNEAQ (reference sequence). CDR3 loop: CASTPSGDRIMNTEAFF. The CDR3 nucleotides read TGTGCCAGCACCCCATCTGGGGACAGAATCATGAACACTGAAGCTTTCTTT. Filled out from reference TRBV7-9 and TRBJ1-1, the complete variable domain reads DTGVSQNPRHKITKRGQNVTFRCDPISEHNRLYWYRQTLGQGPEFLTYFQNEAQLEKSRLLSDRFSAERPKGSFSTLEIQRTEQGDSAMYLCASTPSGDRIMNTEAFFGQGTRLTVV.

This clonotype was picked up many times. V usage is TRBV7-2 and J usage is TRBJ1-5; D possibly corresponds to TRBD1 (6 bases). Trimming stripped 4 bases from V and 0 bases from J, with 7 bases between. Looked up from germline, CDR1 is SGHTA and CDR2 is FQGNSA. The CDR3 extends over 14 amino acids. The CDR3 region is CASSWTASNQPQHF. The CDR3 bases are TGTGCCAGCAGCTGGACAGCTAGCAATCAGCCCCAGCATTTT.

This clonotype has ten or more counts. The rearrangement links TRBV6-5 to TRBJ2-1; D gene uncertain. V shed 6 bases and J shed 0 bases, with 6 bases lying between them. CDR3 size: 13 residues. Germline CDR1 MNHEY, CDR2 SVGAGI. The CDR3 DNA is TGTGCCAGCAGGGCTCCCTCCTACAATGAGCAGTTCTTC. Translating it yields CASRAPSYNEQFF.

The chain uses TRBV21-1 and TRBJ1-1. TRBV21-1 is labeled a pseudogene. This CDR3 contains 14 residues. Here the CDR3 DNA reads TGTGCCAGCAGCAGGGGACTCGGGAACACTGAAGCTTTCTTT. Translating gives CASSRGLGNTEAFF.

This clonotype was detected only a few times. V is TRBV7-2 and J is TRBJ2-5; 9 nucleotides align to TRBD1. After removal of 5 bases from V and 2 bases from J, the junction contained 6 bases not matched to a gene. CDR3 length: 15 residues. CDR1 SGHTA and CDR2 FQGNSA come from the germline V gene. The CDR3 nucleotides are TGTGCCAGCAGCCGGGACAGGGAATATCAAGAGACCCAGTACTTC. Protein: CASSRDREYQETQYF. The complete variable domain, with remaining parts taken from reference TRBV7-2 and TRBJ2-5, reads GAGVSQSPSNKVTEKGKDVELRCDPISGHTALYWYRQSLGQGLEFLIYFQGNSAPDKSGLPSDRFSAERTGGSVSTLTIQRTQQEDSAVYLCASSRDREYQETQYFGPGTRLLVL.

In its sample, this clonotype was seen a few times. The rearrangement joins TRBV12-3 or TRBV12-4 to TRBJ1-2; D is undetermined. The length of the CDR3 is 12 residues. V was pared by 4 bases and J by 8 bases, with 11 bases between. This chain's CDR3 is CASSSEAGGYTF. The CDR3, as DNA: TGTGCCAGCAGTTCGGAAGCGGGAGGCTACACCTTC.

This clonotype was observed at least ten times. The chain carries TRBV5-1 and TRBJ2-1, with 11 bases lining up with TRBD2. Germline-derived CDR1 and CDR2 are SGHRS and YFSETQ. V lost 0 bases and J lost 7; bases outside the gene matches: 9. The CDR3 has 17 amino acids. CDR3: CASSLGTSGSRRNEQFF. CDR3 sequence (DNA): TGCGCCAGCAGCTTGGGTACTAGCGGGAGTAGGAGGAATGAGCAGTTCTTC.

The table lists this clonotype with many counts. This sequence joins TRBV29-1 and TRBJ1-1; D not resolved. Between the trimmed V and J ends, which lost 3 bases and 4 bases, there was a span of 9 bases. The germline V gene encodes CDR1 SQVTM and CDR2 ANQGSEA. This CDR3 has 12 residues. Written as DNA, the CDR3 is TGCAGCGTTGATCGGGATCCCACTGAAGCTTTCTTT. This encodes CSVDRDPTEAFF.

The V gene is TRBV5-1, the J gene TRBJ1-1; weak D call: TRBD1 (5 bases). The CDR3 extends over 16 amino acids. From germline, CDR1 is SGHRS and CDR2 YFSETQ. The V end was cut by 0 bases, the J end by 10 bases, with 22 bases between. The CDR3 here is CASSLEWGKKVAGAFF. The CDR3 bases are TGCGCCAGCAGCTTGGAGTGGGGCAAAAAGGTGGCTGGAGCTTTCTTT.

This rearrangement joins TRBV29-1 to TRBJ2-7, with D possibly being TRBD1 or TRBD2 (5 bases each). Germline V lookup: CDR1 SQVTM, CDR2 ANQGSEA. V was pared by 6 bases and J by 2 bases, with 17 bases between. The CDR3 totals 14 residues. The chain's CDR3 is CSVVDTGTTYEQYF. DNA of the CDR3: TGCAGCGTCGTCGATACCGGGACCACCTACGAGCAGTACTTC.

The sample holds a few counts of this clonotype. The chain recombines TRBV12-3 or TRBV12-4 with TRBJ2-7; no clear D. Between the trimmed V and J ends, which lost 6 bases and 2 bases, there was a span of 8 bases. The CDR3 is 12 residues long. Written as DNA, the CDR3 is TGTGCCAGCAGCACGAAGACCTACGAGCAGTACTTC. It is translated as CASSTKTYEQYF.